The 8 T cell receptor beta chains below were found in one sample sequenced in a study of molecular identifiers for immune sequencing clone quantification. TCRdb re-derived calls from the PCR reads in MiXCR, one entry per CDR3 protein. The sample lists some 93,000 distinct CDR3 sequences, 21% occurring once. Material for sequencing was naive CD8+ T cells from blood, with Jurkat cell RNA spiked in. The subset: FACS-sorted CD8+CD4-CCR7+CD45RA+ naive T cells. These receptors came from a human donor in good health. Some libraries in this study had Jurkat cell RNA spiked in.

The CDR3 nucleotides read TGTGCCAGCAGTCCGCTTGGCGGGAGGGCCTACGAGCAGTACTTC. It translates to CASSPLGGRAYEQYF. This sequence joins TRBV28 and TRBJ2-7; 9 bases align to TRBD2. J gave up 2 bases and V 5 bases, and 7 bases lay outside the gene matches. CDR1 is MDHEN, CDR2 SYDVKM, per germline. The length of the CDR3 is 15 residues.

A few counts support this clonotype. Possible read error: a much larger clone is one base away. The chain carries TRBV4-3 and TRBJ1-1, with TRBD1 identical over 11 bases. This CDR3 comprises 15 residues. In germline, CDR1 is LGHNA, CDR2 YSLEER. The CDR3: CASSRDRGFDTEASF. The CDR3 coding sequence is TGCGCCAGCAGCCGGGACAGGGGGTTCGACACTGAAGCTTCCTTT.

The chain uses TRBV11-2 and TRBJ2-7, with TRBD1 as a possible D gene (5 bases). The germline V and J ends were trimmed by 3 bases and 4 bases, with 13 bases remaining between them. The germline CDR1 and CDR2 sequences are SGHAT and FQNNGV. The CDR3 contains 14 residues. This CDR3 is CASSFVQGGYEQYF. In nucleotides, the CDR3 is TGTGCCAGCAGCTTTGTCCAGGGTGGATACGAGCAGTACTTC.

Details on this clonotype: A read error is possible here, since a much larger clone lies one base away. The chain is built from TRBV28 and TRBJ2-7, with D unclear. Germline V gives CDR1 MDHEN, CDR2 SYDVKM. This CDR3 is 13 amino acids long. CDR3 sequence reads: CASSFGASYGQYF. The DNA of the CDR3 is TGTGCCAGCAGTTTTGGCGCCTCCTACGGGCAGTACTTC.

This clonotype was counted only a few times. No conserved phenylalanine or tryptophan ends this CDR3, so it is likely a read error. The chain employs TRBV10-2 and TRBJ1-1; D unclear. The CDR3 totals 14 residues. Germline-derived CDR1 and CDR2 are WSHSY and SAAADI. Trimming took off 0 bases at V and 2 bases at J, with 7 bases between the two ends. The CDR3 nucleotides are TGCGCCAGCAGTGAGTCGAGAGCCAACACTGAAGCTTTCTCT. Amino acid sequence: CASSESRANTEAFS.

This clonotype was counted ten times or more. This chain uses TRBV28 with TRBJ2-5; 11 nucleotides line up with TRBD2. This CDR3 contains 15 residues. Germline values: CDR1 MDHEN, CDR2 SYDVKM. V lost 8 bases and J lost 2; bases outside the gene matches: 7. CDR3 loop: CASWGRLAGQETQYF. As DNA, the CDR3 is TGTGCCAGCTGGGGGCGACTAGCGGGACAAGAGACCCAGTACTTC.

This clonotype has only a few counts. This may stem from a read error, because a much larger clone lies one nucleotide away. The chain employs TRBV6-2 or TRBV6-3 and TRBJ2-5; TRBD1 might be the D (6 bases). Germline V lookup: CDR1 MNHEY, CDR2 SVGEGT. Trimming took 6 bases from V and 3 from J, leaving 11 bases between them. This CDR3 region has 13 residues. Here the CDR3 reads CASRGAFEETQYF. CDR3 coding DNA: TGTGCCAGCAGGGGGGCATTCGAAGAGACCCAGTACTTC.

Turning to this clonotype: It may be a read error: a sequence one base away is much more abundant. The rearrangement uses TRBV20-1 and TRBJ1-5; a weak D match, TRBD1 (5 bases). CDR1 DFQATT and CDR2 SNEGSKA come from the germline V gene (reference sequence). This CDR3 is built from 15 residues. CDR3 region: CSAGDGGNSNQPQHF. The CDR3 nucleotides read TGCAGTGCTGGAGATGGGGGGAATAGCAATCAGCCCCAGCATTTT.